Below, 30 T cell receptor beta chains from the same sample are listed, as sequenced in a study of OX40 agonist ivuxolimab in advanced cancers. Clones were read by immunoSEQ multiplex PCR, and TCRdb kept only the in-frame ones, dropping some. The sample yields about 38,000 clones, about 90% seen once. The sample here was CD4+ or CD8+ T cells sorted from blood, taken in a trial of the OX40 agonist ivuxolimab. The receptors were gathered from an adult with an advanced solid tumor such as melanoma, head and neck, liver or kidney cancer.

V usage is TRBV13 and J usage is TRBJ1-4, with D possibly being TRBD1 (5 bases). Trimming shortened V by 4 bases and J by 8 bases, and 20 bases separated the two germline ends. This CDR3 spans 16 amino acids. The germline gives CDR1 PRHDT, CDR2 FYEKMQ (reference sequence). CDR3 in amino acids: CASSSRQSNLGEKLFF. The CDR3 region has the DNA TGTGCCAGCAGCTCCAGACAGTCCAACCTTGGAGAAAAACTGTTTTTT.

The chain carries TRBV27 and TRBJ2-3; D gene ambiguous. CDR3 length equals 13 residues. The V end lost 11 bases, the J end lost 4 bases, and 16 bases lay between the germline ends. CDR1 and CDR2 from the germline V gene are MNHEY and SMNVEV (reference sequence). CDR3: CACRLGGADTQYF. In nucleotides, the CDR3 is TGTGCCTGTCGGCTGGGTGGGGCAGATACGCAGTATTTT.

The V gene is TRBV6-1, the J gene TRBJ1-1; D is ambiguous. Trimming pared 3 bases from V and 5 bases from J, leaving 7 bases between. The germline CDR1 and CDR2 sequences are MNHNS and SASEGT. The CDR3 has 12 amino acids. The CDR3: CASSERKTEAFF. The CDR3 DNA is TGTGCCAGCAGTGAGAGGAAAACTGAAGCTTTCTTT.

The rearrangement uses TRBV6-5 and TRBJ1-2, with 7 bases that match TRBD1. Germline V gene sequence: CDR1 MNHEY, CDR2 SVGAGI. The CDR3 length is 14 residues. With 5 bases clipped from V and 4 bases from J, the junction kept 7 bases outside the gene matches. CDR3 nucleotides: TGTGCCAGCAGTCCGGGGAGGGGGCCCTATGGCTACACCTTC. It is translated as CASSPGRGPYGYTF.

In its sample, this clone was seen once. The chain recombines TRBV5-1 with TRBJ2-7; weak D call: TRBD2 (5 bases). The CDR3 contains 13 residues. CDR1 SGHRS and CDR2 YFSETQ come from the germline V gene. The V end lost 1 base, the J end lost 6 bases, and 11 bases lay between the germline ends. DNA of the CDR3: TGCGCCAGCAGCTTGCGCCTAGCCGGCGAGCAGTACTTC. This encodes CASSLRLAGEQYF.

The CDR3 DNA reads as TGTGCCAGCAGCTCCCTAGCCACAGATACGCAGTATTTT. Its translation is CASSSLATDTQYF. The V gene is TRBV6-5, the J gene TRBJ2-3; TRBD2 is a possible D gene (5 bases). Trimming stripped 6 bases from V and 2 bases from J, with 9 bases between. The CDR3 length is 13 residues. Per germline, CDR1 MNHEY and CDR2 SVGAGI.

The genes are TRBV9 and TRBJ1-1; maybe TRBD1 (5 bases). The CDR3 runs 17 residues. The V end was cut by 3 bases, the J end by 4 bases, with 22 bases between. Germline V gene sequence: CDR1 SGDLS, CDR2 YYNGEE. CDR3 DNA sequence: TGTGCCAGCAGCGCCGATAACCGGGACCCAGGAAGCACTGAAGCTTTCTTT. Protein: CASSADNRDPGSTEAFF.

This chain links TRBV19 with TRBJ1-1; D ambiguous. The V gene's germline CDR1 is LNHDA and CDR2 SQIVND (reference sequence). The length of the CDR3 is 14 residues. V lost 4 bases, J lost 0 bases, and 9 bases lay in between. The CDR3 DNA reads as TGTGCCAGTAGTACCCCGGGCATGAACACTGAAGCTTTCTTT. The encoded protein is CASSTPGMNTEAFF.

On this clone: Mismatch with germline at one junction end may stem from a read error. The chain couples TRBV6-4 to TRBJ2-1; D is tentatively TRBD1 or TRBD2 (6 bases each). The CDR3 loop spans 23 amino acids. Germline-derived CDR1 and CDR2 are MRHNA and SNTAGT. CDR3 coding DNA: TGTGCCAGCGGTGACAAATCTTCTATCTTGCTAGTCCGGGGGCGGTTAGAGGACAATGAGCAGTTCTTC. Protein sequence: CASGDKSSILLVRGRLEDNEQFF.

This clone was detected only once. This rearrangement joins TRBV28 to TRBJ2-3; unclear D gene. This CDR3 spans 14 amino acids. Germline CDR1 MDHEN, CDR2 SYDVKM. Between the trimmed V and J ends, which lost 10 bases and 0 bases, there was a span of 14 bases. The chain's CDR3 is CATSWTVSTDTQYF. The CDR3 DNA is TGTGCCACCTCTTGGACGGTCAGCACAGATACGCAGTATTTT. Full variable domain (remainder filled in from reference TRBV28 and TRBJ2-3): DVKVTQSSRYLVKRTGEKVFLECVQDMDHENMFWYRQDPGLGLRLIYFSYDVKMKEKGDIPEGYSVSREKKERFSLILESASTNQTSMYLCATSWTVSTDTQYFGPGTRLTVL.

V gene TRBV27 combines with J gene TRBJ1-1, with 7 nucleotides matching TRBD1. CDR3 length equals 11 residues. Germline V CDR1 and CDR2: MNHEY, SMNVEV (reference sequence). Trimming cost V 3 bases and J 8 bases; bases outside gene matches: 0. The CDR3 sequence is CASSLGQEAFF. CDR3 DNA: TGTGCCAGCAGTTTGGGACAGGAAGCTTTCTTT.

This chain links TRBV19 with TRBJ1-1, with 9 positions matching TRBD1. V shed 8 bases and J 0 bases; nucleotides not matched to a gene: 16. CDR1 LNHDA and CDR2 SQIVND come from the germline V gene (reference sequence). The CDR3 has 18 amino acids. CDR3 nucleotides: TGTGCCAGTGCGATCTCCCGGGACAGGGACCTGATGAACACTGAAGCTTTCTTT. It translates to CASAISRDRDLMNTEAFF.

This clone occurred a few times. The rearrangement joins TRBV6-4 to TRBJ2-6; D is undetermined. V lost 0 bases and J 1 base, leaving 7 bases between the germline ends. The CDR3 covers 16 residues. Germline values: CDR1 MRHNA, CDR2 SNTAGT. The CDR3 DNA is TGTGCCAGCAGTGACTCGAGTGGATCTGGGGCCAACGTCCTGACTTTC. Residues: CASSDSSGSGANVLTF.

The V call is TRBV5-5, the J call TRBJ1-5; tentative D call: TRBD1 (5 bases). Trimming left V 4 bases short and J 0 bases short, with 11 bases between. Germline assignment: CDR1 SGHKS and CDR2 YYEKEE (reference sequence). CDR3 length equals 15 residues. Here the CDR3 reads CASSNGAYSNQPQHF. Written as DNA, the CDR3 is TGTGCCAGCAGCAACGGGGCCTATAGCAATCAGCCCCAGCATTTT.

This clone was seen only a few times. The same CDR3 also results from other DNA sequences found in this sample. CDR3 protein: CASSEGTGDEQYF. The CDR3 DNA is TGTGCCAGCAGTGAGGGGACTGGAGACGAGCAGTACTTC. The chain uses TRBV6-5 and TRBJ2-7, with D maybe TRBD2 (6 bases). Germline assignment: CDR1 MNHEY and CDR2 SVGAGI. The CDR3 runs to 13 residues. Trimming took off 5 bases at V and 5 bases at J, with 13 bases between the two ends.

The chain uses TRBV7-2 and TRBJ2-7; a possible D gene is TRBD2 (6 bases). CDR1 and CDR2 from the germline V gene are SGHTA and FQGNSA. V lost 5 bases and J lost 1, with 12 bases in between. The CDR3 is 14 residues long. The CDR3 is CASSPLGTSYEQYF. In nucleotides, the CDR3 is TGTGCCAGCAGCCCCCTCGGGACTTCCTACGAGCAGTACTTC.

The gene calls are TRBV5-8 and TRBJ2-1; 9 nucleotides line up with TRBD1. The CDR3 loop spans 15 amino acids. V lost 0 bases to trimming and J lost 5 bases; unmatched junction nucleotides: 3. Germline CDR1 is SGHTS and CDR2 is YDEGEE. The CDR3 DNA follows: TGTGCCAGCAGCTTGGGGACAGGGGCGGACAATGAGCAGTTCTTC. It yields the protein CASSLGTGADNEQFF.

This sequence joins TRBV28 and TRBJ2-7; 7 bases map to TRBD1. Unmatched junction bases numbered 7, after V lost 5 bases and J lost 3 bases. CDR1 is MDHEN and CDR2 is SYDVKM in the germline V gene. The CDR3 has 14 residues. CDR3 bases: TGTGCCAGCAGTCCCTCCCGGGACAGCTACGAGCAGTACTTC. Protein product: CASSPSRDSYEQYF.

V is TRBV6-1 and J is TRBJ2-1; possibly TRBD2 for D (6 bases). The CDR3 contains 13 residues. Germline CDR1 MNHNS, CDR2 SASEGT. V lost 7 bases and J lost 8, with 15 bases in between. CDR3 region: CASTEGLVHEQFF. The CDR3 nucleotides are TGTGCCAGCACGGAGGGCCTAGTGCATGAGCAGTTCTTC.

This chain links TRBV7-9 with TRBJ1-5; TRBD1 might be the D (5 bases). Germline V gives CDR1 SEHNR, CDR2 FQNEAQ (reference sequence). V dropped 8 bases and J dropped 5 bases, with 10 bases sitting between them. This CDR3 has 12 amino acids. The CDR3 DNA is TGTGCCAGCTCCTCGGGACATCAGCCCCAGCATTTT. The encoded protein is CASSSGHQPQHF.

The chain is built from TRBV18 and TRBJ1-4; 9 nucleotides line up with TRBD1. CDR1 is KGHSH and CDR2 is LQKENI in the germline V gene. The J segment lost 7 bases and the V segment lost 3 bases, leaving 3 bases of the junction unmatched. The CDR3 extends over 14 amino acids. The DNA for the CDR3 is TGTGCCAGCTCACCCATGGACAGGGGTGAAAAACTGTTTTTT. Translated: CASSPMDRGEKLFF.

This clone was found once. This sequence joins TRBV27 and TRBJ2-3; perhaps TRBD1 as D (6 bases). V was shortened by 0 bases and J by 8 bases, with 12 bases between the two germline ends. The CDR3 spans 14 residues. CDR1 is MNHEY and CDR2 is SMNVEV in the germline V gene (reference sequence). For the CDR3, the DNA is TGTGCCAGCAGTTTATCGTTGGGACACCTTACGCAGTATTTT. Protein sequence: CASSLSLGHLTQYF.

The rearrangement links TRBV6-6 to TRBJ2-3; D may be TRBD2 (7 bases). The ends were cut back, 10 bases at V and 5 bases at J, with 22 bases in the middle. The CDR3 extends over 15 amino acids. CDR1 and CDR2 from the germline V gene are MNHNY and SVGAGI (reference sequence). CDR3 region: CATSLGAGVGDTQYF. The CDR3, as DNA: TGTGCCACCTCCCTGGGGGCGGGAGTTGGAGATACGCAGTATTTT.

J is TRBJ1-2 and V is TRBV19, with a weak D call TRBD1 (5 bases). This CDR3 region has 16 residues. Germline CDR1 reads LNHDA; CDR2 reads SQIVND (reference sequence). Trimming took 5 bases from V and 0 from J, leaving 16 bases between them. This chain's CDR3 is CASSGVGHEANYGYTF. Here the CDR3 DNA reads TGTGCCAGTAGTGGGGTAGGACACGAAGCTAACTATGGCTACACCTTC.

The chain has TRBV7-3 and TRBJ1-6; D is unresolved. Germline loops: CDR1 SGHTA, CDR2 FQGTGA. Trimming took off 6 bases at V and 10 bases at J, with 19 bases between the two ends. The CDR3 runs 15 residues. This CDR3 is CASRATESLGSPLHF. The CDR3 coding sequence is TGTGCCAGCAGGGCTACAGAGTCCCTCGGGTCACCCCTCCACTTT.

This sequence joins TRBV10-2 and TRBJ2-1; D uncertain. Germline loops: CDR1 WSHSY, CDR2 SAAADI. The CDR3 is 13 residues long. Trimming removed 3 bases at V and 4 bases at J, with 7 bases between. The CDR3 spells CASSDYPYNEQFF. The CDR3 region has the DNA TGCGCCAGCAGTGATTATCCTTACAATGAGCAGTTCTTC.

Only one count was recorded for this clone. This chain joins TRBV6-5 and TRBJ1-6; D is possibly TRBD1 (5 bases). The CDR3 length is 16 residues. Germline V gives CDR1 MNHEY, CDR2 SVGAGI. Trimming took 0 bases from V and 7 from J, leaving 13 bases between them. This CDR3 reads CASSYSVDSRNSPLHF. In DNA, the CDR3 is TGTGCCAGCAGTTACTCCGTCGACAGCCGAAATTCACCCCTCCACTTT.

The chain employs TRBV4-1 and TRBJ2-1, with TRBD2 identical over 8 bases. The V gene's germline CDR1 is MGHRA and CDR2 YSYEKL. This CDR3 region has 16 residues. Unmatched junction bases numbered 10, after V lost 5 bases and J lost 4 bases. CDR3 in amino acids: CASSNVLAGLYNEQFF. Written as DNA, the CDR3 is TGCGCCAGCAGCAATGTCCTAGCGGGTTTGTACAATGAGCAGTTCTTC.

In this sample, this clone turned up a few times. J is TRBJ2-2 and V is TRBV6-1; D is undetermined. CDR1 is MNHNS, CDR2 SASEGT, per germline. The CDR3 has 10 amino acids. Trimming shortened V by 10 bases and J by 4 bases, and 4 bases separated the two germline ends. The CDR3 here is CAIFTGELFF. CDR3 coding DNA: TGTGCCATCTTCACCGGGGAGCTGTTTTTT.

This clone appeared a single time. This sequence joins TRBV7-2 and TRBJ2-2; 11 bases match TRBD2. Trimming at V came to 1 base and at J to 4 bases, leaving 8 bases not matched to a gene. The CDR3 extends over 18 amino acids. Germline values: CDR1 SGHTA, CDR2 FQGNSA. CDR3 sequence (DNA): TGTGCCAGCAGCTTAGGTAGCGGGAGGGCCGAAGGCACCGGGGAGCTGTTTTTT. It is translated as CASSLGSGRAEGTGELFF. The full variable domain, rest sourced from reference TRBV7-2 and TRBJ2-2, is GAGVSQSPSNKVTEKGKDVELRCDPISGHTALYWYRQSLGQGLEFLIYFQGNSAPDKSGLPSDRFSAERTGGSVSTLTIQRTQQEDSAVYLCASSLGSGRAEGTGELFFGEGSRLTVL.